Presented here are 25 T cell receptor beta chains from one specimen sequenced in a study of blood T cell repertoires in COVID-19. The table came from immunoSEQ multiplex PCR; TCRdb's copy has only in-frame clones and leaves some out. The sample carries about 190,000 clones, 85% to 90% recorded once. Material for sequencing was PBMCs or T cells enriched from blood (not recorded which). The source of these receptors is a woman between 40 and 55 years old in a cohort exposed to, infected with or recovered from COVID-19 (not recorded which).

V gene TRBV4-1 combines with J gene TRBJ1-3; D is undetermined. This CDR3 is built from 16 residues. Germline lookup yields CDR1 MGHRA and CDR2 YSYEKL. Trimming pared 1 base from V and 4 bases from J, leaving 14 bases between. CDR3 amino acids: CASSQVGVLSGNTIYF. In DNA form, the CDR3 reads TGCGCCAGCAGCCAAGTCGGGGTTTTGAGCGGAAACACCATATATTTT.

This chain connects TRBV5-1 to TRBJ1-2, with a tentative D call TRBD1 (5 bases). This CDR3 is built from 15 residues. Germline values: CDR1 SGHRS, CDR2 YFSETQ. Trimming removed 3 bases from V and 5 bases from J, with 17 bases in between. The CDR3 protein is CASSYSGSTGYGYTF. The CDR3 DNA is TGCGCCAGCAGCTACTCAGGGTCAACTGGGTATGGCTACACCTTC.

This clone was counted between two and nine times. The J gene is TRBJ1-1, the V gene TRBV12-3 or TRBV12-4; D not resolved. V was pared by 3 bases and J by 1 base, with 6 bases between. The length of the CDR3 is 13 residues. CDR3 in amino acids: CASSLNRNTEAFF. DNA of the CDR3: TGTGCCAGCAGTTTGAACAGGAACACTGAAGCTTTCTTT.

The chain's CDR3 is CASSERQGTSGRIFHEQYF. CDR3 nucleotide sequence: TGTGCCAGCAGTGAGAGACAAGGGACTAGCGGGAGGATCTTCCACGAGCAGTACTTC. The rearrangement links TRBV6-1 to TRBJ2-7; TRBD2 matches 15 bases. V dropped 3 bases and J dropped 5; count of bases not matched to a gene: 14. CDR1 and CDR2 from the germline V gene are MNHNS and SASEGT. CDR3 length: 19 residues.

V and J are TRBV30 and TRBJ2-2, with D perhaps TRBD2 (5 bases). V shed 0 bases and J shed 4 bases, with 12 bases lying between them. Germline CDR1 is GTSNPN and CDR2 is SVGIG (reference sequence). This CDR3 has 15 residues. This CDR3 reads CAWSVLGFGTGELFF. The CDR3 DNA reads as TGTGCCTGGAGTGTACTAGGGTTCGGCACCGGGGAGCTGTTTTTT.

This chain connects TRBV27 to TRBJ2-3; a weak D match, TRBD1 (6 bases). V was cut by 0 bases and J by 6 bases, with 16 bases left in between. Per germline, CDR1 MNHEY and CDR2 SMNVEV (reference sequence). The CDR3 runs 16 residues. CDR3 loop: CASSLSGATGPDTQYF. The CDR3 DNA reads as TGTGCCAGCAGTTTATCCGGGGCTACAGGGCCCGATACGCAGTATTTT.

This clone was observed once. This chain joins TRBV6-2 or TRBV6-3 and TRBJ2-7, with 9 bases identical to TRBD2. Germline V lookup: CDR1 MNHEY, CDR2 SVGEGT. The V gene end was trimmed by 2 bases and the J gene end by 4 bases; junction bases not matched to a gene: 6. This CDR3 has 15 residues. The CDR3 reads CASSYGSGSTYEQYF. The CDR3 DNA follows: TGTGCCAGCAGTTACGGTAGCGGGAGCACGTACGAGCAGTACTTC.

The rearrangement uses TRBV20-1 and TRBJ1-5; the D is unclear. The CDR3 sequence is 13 residues long. V was trimmed by 3 bases and J by 0 bases, leaving 6 bases between them. Germline V gene lookup returns CDR1 DFQATT and CDR2 SNEGSKA (reference sequence). The CDR3 protein is CSASRYSNQPQHF. In DNA, the CDR3 is TGCAGTGCTAGTCGCTATAGCAATCAGCCCCAGCATTTT.

V gene TRBV5-1 combines with J gene TRBJ2-5, with TRBD2 identical over 9 bases. Per the germline V gene, CDR1 is SGHRS and CDR2 is YFSETQ. This CDR3 comprises 16 residues. Trimming removed 4 bases from V and 4 bases from J; junction bases left unmatched: 11. The CDR3 sequence: CASSPESGLAGETQYF. Here the CDR3 DNA reads TGCGCCAGCAGCCCGGAATCGGGACTAGCAGGAGAGACCCAGTACTTC.

In this sample, this clone turned up once. The genes are TRBV5-5 and TRBJ2-1; 10 bases map to TRBD2. Losses at the gene ends were 4 bases for V and 7 bases for J; bases not matched to a gene: 8. Germline V gene lookup returns CDR1 SGHKS and CDR2 YYEKEE (reference sequence). The CDR3 is 15 amino acids. This chain's CDR3 is CASSPGLADSNEQFF. CDR3 in DNA: TGTGCCAGCAGCCCTGGACTAGCGGACTCTAATGAGCAGTTCTTC.

Comments on this clone: This CDR3 is also generated by other DNA sequences in the sample. The chain is built from TRBV6-5 and TRBJ2-7, with no clear D. The V end lost 2 bases, the J end lost 0 bases, and 5 bases lay between the germline ends. CDR3 length: 13 amino acids. Germline V gene data show CDR1 as MNHEY and CDR2 as SVGAGI. In DNA form, the CDR3 reads TGTGCCAGCAGTTACAGTAGCTCCTACGAGCAGTACTTC. This sequence encodes CASSYSSSYEQYF.

The chain combines TRBV2 with TRBJ1-2; D gene uncertain. The CDR3 has 13 residues. From germline, CDR1 is SNHLY and CDR2 FYNNEI. V was cut by 6 bases and J by 3 bases, with 11 bases left in between. The CDR3 region is CASRAHKDYGYTF. The CDR3 bases are TGTGCCAGCAGGGCCCATAAAGACTATGGCTACACCTTC.

The gene calls are TRBV4-2 and TRBJ1-1, with D unclear. The V end was cut by 1 base, the J end by 3 bases, with 9 bases between. This CDR3 contains 14 residues. Germline loops: CDR1 LGHNA, CDR2 YNFKEQ. Written as DNA, the CDR3 is TGTGCCAGCAGCCAAGGCGTCGGGGACACTGAAGCTTTCTTT. Amino acids: CASSQGVGDTEAFF.

The chain is built from TRBV6-5 and TRBJ2-1; 11 bases are shared with TRBD2. Trimming took 6 bases from V and 4 from J; bases not matched to a gene: 5. The CDR3 is 15 residues long. The germline CDR1 and CDR2 sequences are MNHEY and SVGAGI. The DNA of the CDR3 is TGTGCCAGCAGCCTACTAGCGGGAGATTACAATGAGCAGTTCTTC. This gives the protein CASSLLAGDYNEQFF.

V gene TRBV27 combines with J gene TRBJ1-1, with a tentative D call TRBD1 (5 bases). The germline CDR1 and CDR2 sequences are MNHEY and SMNVEV (reference sequence). V was clipped by 4 bases and J by 11 bases, with 17 bases between them. The length of the CDR3 is 13 residues. CDR3 coding DNA: TGTGCCAGCAGTTGGGGGGACGGCTGGGAGGCTTTCTTT. Protein: CASSWGDGWEAFF.

This clone was counted a single time. The rearrangement links TRBV29-1 to TRBJ1-1; 8 bases are a match to TRBD1. V lost 8 bases to trimming and J lost 3 bases; unmatched junction nucleotides: 8. This CDR3 has 13 residues. The germline gives CDR1 SQVTM, CDR2 ANQGSEA. The CDR3 nucleotides are TGCAGCTCAGCGACAGGGGTCGACACTGAAGCTTTCTTT. Translation gives CSSATGVDTEAFF. The entire variable domain, with the rest obtained from reference TRBV29-1 and TRBJ1-1, is as follows: SAVISQKPSRDICQRGTSLTIQCQVDSQVTMMFWYRQQPGQSLTLIATANQGSEATYESGFVIDKFPISRPNLTFSTLTVSNMSPEDSSIYLCSSATGVDTEAFFGQGTRLTVV.

The genes are TRBV13 and TRBJ2-7; 7 bases fit TRBD2. The CDR3 runs 13 residues. V was clipped by 3 bases and J by 6 bases; unmatched bases: 5. The V gene's germline CDR1 is PRHDT and CDR2 FYEKMQ (reference sequence). This CDR3 reads CASSFLREGEQYF. CDR3 DNA sequence: TGTGCCAGCAGCTTTCTCAGGGAGGGCGAGCAGTACTTC.

The V call is TRBV7-2, the J call TRBJ2-5; possibly TRBD1 for D (6 bases). CDR3 size: 16 residues. The germline gives CDR1 SGHTA, CDR2 FQGNSA. V was clipped by 5 bases and J by 4 bases, with 20 bases between them. For the CDR3, the DNA is TGTGCCAGCAGCCCCTCGCCAGGGGCCCTTCTAGAGACCCAGTACTTC. Translation gives CASSPSPGALLETQYF. The full variable domain, completed using reference TRBV7-2 and TRBJ2-5, is GAGVSQSPSNKVTEKGKDVELRCDPISGHTALYWYRQSLGQGLEFLIYFQGNSAPDKSGLPSDRFSAERTGGSVSTLTIQRTQQEDSAVYLCASSPSPGALLETQYFGPGTRLLVL.

The chain couples TRBV14 to TRBJ2-7, with D perhaps matching TRBD2 (6 bases). The CDR3 is 13 residues long. Per germline, CDR1 SGHDN and CDR2 FVKESK. Trimming cost V 3 bases and J 3 bases, with 9 bases left between them. The CDR3 region has the DNA TGTGCCAGCAGCCAGGGGACTCTCTACGAGCAGTACTTC. It codes for CASSQGTLYEQYF.

The chain uses TRBV2 and TRBJ2-1; a possible D gene is TRBD1 (5 bases). V was clipped by 4 bases and J by 0 bases, with 13 bases between them. CDR3 length: 16 amino acids. Germline loops: CDR1 SNHLY, CDR2 FYNNEI. The CDR3 DNA is TGTGCCAGCAGTGTTAGGGGCAGAAGCTCCTACAATGAGCAGTTCTTC. This gives the protein CASSVRGRSSYNEQFF. The full variable domain, its missing parts supplied by reference TRBV2 and TRBJ2-1, is EPEVTQTPSHQVTQMGQEVILRCVPISNHLYFYWYRQILGQKVEFLVSFYNNEISEKSEIFDDQFSVERPDGSNFTLKIRSTKLEDSAMYFCASSVRGRSSYNEQFFGPGTRLTVL.

This chain links TRBV13 with TRBJ1-5; the D gene is possibly TRBD1 (5 bases). V shed 3 bases and J shed 11 bases, with 20 bases lying between them. Looked up from germline, CDR1 is PRHDT and CDR2 is FYEKMQ (reference sequence). The CDR3 length is 15 residues. CDR3 region: CASSLGPRVSGAQHF. DNA of the CDR3: TGTGCCAGCAGCTTGGGACCACGGGTGAGCGGGGCCCAGCATTTT.

Remarks on this clone: At one boundary the junction diverges from the germline segment, which might be a read error. The chain is built from TRBV10-2 and TRBJ1-2; no reliable D call. Germline assignment: CDR1 WSHSY and CDR2 SAAADI. This CDR3 contains 14 residues. CDR3 residues: CATSSPGTNYGYTF. CDR3 DNA sequence: TGCGCCACCAGTTCCCCGGGAACCAACTATGGCTACACCTTC.

The chain employs TRBV14 and TRBJ1-1; 7 bases match TRBD1. The CDR3 has 16 amino acids. Germline lookup yields CDR1 SGHDN and CDR2 FVKESK. V gave up 1 base and J gave up 3 bases; unmatched junction bases: 8. CDR3 in DNA: TGTGCCAGCAGCCAAGGAAACAGGGGATGGGACACTGAAGCTTTCTTT. Its translation: CASSQGNRGWDTEAFF.

The V gene is TRBV11-2, the J gene TRBJ1-4; no clear D gene. Deletions cut 5 bases from V and 3 bases from J, with 13 bases between. The germline V gene has CDR1 SGHAT and CDR2 FQNNGV. The length of the CDR3 is 15 residues. As DNA, the CDR3 is TGTGCCAGCAGCCCAGGACGGCGGGCTAATGAAAAACTGTTTTTT. Its protein product is CASSPGRRANEKLFF.

The V and J genes are TRBV7-2 and TRBJ2-5; D is possibly TRBD2 (5 bases). The germline V and J ends were trimmed by 5 bases and 5 bases, with 15 bases remaining between them. CDR3 size: 14 residues. Germline CDR1 reads SGHTA; CDR2 reads FQGNSA. Written as DNA, the CDR3 is TGTGCCAGCAGCCCCGGGCTAGCACCGGAGACCCAGTACTTC. Encoded protein: CASSPGLAPETQYF.